The rows below give T cell receptor beta chains drawn from one sample of a study of blood T cell repertoires in COVID-19. The method was immunoSEQ multiplex PCR; TCRdb's version includes in-frame clones alone and lacks a portion of them. This sample has 210,000 or so clones, with around four fifths found just once. Sequencing input: peripheral blood. These receptors all stem from a man in his fifties with active or convalescent COVID-19. The CDR3 runs from the conserved cysteine through the conserved F or W. The D gene is left open where the match is weak. The size field is filled for only some rows; it gives once, few, many or a size class.

>NA|12|TRBJ2-5|TRBV30|NA
TGTGCCTGGAAGAGGACGCGGGGGACCCAGTACTTC
CAWKRTRGTQYF
>TRBD2|16|TRBJ2-7|TRBV13|NA
TGTGCCAGCAGTAGCGTCAGTTGGCTAGCGGGAGGCGAGCAGTACTTC
CASSSVSWLAGGEQYF
>TRBD1|13|TRBJ1-1|TRBV19|NA
TGTGCCAGTAGCGGACAGGGTTGGACTGAAGCTTTCTTT
CASSGQGWTEAFF
>NA|16|TRBJ2-2|TRBV19|few
TGTGCCAGTAGTATGCCCACAGGTTCGAACACCGGGGAGCTGTTTTTT
CASSMPTGSNTGELFF
>NA|15|TRBJ2-5|TRBV5-8|once
TGTGCCAGCAGCTTGGAGGGCAGGGGCCAAGAGACCCAGTACTTC
CASSLEGRGQETQYF
>NA|15|TRBJ1-1|TRBV19|NA
TGTGCCAGTAGTCCCTTAGCGGGGGGTTACGGTGAAGCTTTCTTT
CASSPLAGGYGEAFF
>NA|16|TRBJ1-5|TRBV27|once
TGTGCCAGCAGTGCCTATAGCTCCCTAAAAAATCAGCCCCAGCATTTT
CASSAYSSLKNQPQHF
>NA|11|TRBJ2-4|TRBV30|NA
TGTGCCTGGAGTGGACTTGACTTCGTAAACTTC
CAWSGLDFVNF
>TRBD1|16|TRBJ1-5|TRBV7-2|NA
TGTGCCAGCAGCTTATTCCTGGGGCAGGGGGAACAGCCCCAGCATTTT
CASSLFLGQGEQPQHF
>NA|14|TRBJ1-4|TRBV5-1|NA
TGCGCCAGCAGCGCCGGGATTGGAGGTGAAAAACTGTTTTTT
CASSAGIGGEKLFF
>TRBD1|14|TRBJ1-2|TRBV3-1/TRBV3-2|NA
TGTGCCAGCAGCCAAGGAGGACAGGGTGATGGCTACACCTTC
CASSQGGQGDGYTF
>TRBD1|15|TRBJ2-1|TRBV20-1|NA
TGCAGTGCTAGTATGACAGGGTGGGTTTTGAATGAGCAGTTCTTC
CSASMTGWVLNEQFF
>TRBD2|16|TRBJ2-2|TRBV14|NA
TGTGCCAGCAGCCGACTAGCGGGAGGATACACCGGGGAGCTGTTTTTT
CASSRLAGGYTGELFF
>TRBD1|15|TRBJ2-1|TRBV11-3|NA
TGTGCCAGCAGCTTAGGAGGACAGGGGACATATGAGCAGTTCTTC
CASSLGGQGTYEQFF
>NA|17|TRBJ2-3|TRBV5-1|NA
TGCGCCAGCAGCTTGTCACTAGCCGTAACTAGCACAGATACGCAGTATTTT
CASSLSLAVTSTDTQYF
>NA|17|TRBJ1-2|TRBV11-2|NA
TGTGCCAGCAGCCCTGATGGAGGATCAGGTGTGGGCTATGGCTACACCTTC
CASSPDGGSGVGYGYTF
>NA|14|TRBJ1-2|TRBV7-8|few
TGTGCCAGCAGCTTAGTGTCAGGGAACTATGGCTACACCTTC
CASSLVSGNYGYTF
>TRBD2|16|TRBJ2-3|TRBV18|NA
TGTGCCAGCTCACGGGGACTAGCGGGAGGCGATGATACGCAGTATTTT
CASSRGLAGGDDTQYF
>NA|17|TRBJ2-3|TRBV11-1|NA
TGTGCCAGCAGCTTAGCGGGTTGGCGGGGGCTCACAGATACGCAGTATTTT
CASSLAGWRGLTDTQYF
>NA|15|TRBJ1-1|TRBV5-1|NA
TGCGCCAGCAGCTTGGAAAGCACAGGGAACGCTGAAGCTTTCTTT
CASSLESTGNAEAFF
>NA|10|TRBJ2-3|TRBV30|many
TGTGCCTGCGGACTGGATACGCAGTATTTT
CACGLDTQYF
>NA|14|TRBJ1-6|TRBV19|NA
TGTGCCAGTAGTCACCAGGGGAATAATTCACCCCTCCACTTT
CASSHQGNNSPLHF
>NA|14|TRBJ2-1|TRBV9|NA
TGTGCCAGCGGCGAGGGGCCTGGATACAATGAGCAGTTCTTC
CASGEGPGYNEQFF
>TRBD1|15|TRBJ1-2|TRBV27|NA
TGTGCCAGCAGTGCATACAGGGACAGCGTCTATGGCTACACCTTC
CASSAYRDSVYGYTF
>NA|14|TRBJ1-3|TRBV28|few
TGTGCCAGCAGCCCTCCCCCACAGGGAAACACCATATATTTT
CASSPPPQGNTIYF
>TRBD1|19|TRBJ2-6|TRBV30|NA
TGTGCCTGGAGTGTATCCCGACAGGGGGCCATCTCTGGGGCCAACGTCCTGACTTTC
CAWSVSRQGAISGANVLTF
>NA|13|TRBJ1-6|TRBV7-9|NA
TGTGCCAGCAGCTTAGCGACTGCTTCACCCCTCCACTTT
CASSLATASPLHF
>NA|13|TRBJ1-1|TRBV11-2|NA
TGTGCCAGCAGCACAGGTCGGGACACTGAAGCTTTCTTT
CASSTGRDTEAFF
>NA|13|TRBJ2-7|TRBV12-5|NA
TGTGCTAGTGGTTTCCAAACATCCTACGAGCAGTACTTC
CASGFQTSYEQYF
>NA|16|TRBJ2-7|TRBV4-1|NA
TGCGCCAGCAGCCAAGGGACTGTAAACCCTTCCTACGAGCAGTACTTC
CASSQGTVNPSYEQYF
>TRBD2|13|TRBJ2-2|TRBV10-1|NA
TGCGCTGCCGGGACTAGCACTACCGGGGAGCTGTTTTTT
CAAGTSTTGELFF
>NA|14|TRBJ1-5|TRBV5-6|NA
TGTGCCAGCAGCTTGCGGCCGGGGTCTCAGCCCCAGCATTTT
CASSLRPGSQPQHF
>NA|14|TRBJ1-4|TRBV6-5|NA
TGTGCCAGCAGAGACAGGAATATAAATGAAAAACTGTTTTTT
CASRDRNINEKLFF
>NA|13|TRBJ1-1|TRBV9|NA
TGTGCCAGCACCAGAGACAGGCACACTGAAGCTTTCTTT
CASTRDRHTEAFF
>TRBD2|12|TRBJ2-3|TRBV12-3/TRBV12-4|NA
TGTGCCAGCGGGGGGAGGGGAGATACGCAGTATTTT
CASGGRGDTQYF
>NA|12|TRBJ2-7|TRBV5-6|NA
TGTGCCAGCAGCTCCCTCGCCTACGAGCAGTACTTC
CASSSLAYEQYF